This record concerns one T cell receptor (beta chain) sequence. Its antigen is as yet unknown. The table came from immunoSEQ multiplex PCR; TCRdb's copy has only in-frame clones and leaves some out. The sample gives 80,000 to 95,000 clones, more than 75% of which show up once; around 4.5% is in the top ten. This entry belongs to a study of T cell responses to AZD1222 COVID-19 vaccine. CDR1 and CDR2 from the germline V gene are MNHEY and SMNVEV (reference sequence). V dropped 6 bases and J dropped 7; count of bases not matched to a gene: 2. The CDR3 length is 12 residues. The study's findings and limits: White British people made up most donors, females outnumbered males, and clonal diversity was possibly underestimated. When two AZD1222 doses had been given, Spike-specific TCR breadth and depth rose. Dominant at 160-218 and 743-854, vaccine-associated CD4 TCRs also spanned spike.

This specimen consisted of peripheral blood, obtained on day 0 of MenACWY control vaccination. This sequence originates from an adult in good health. The chain combines TRBV27 with TRBJ1-2; TRBD1 aligns across 10 bases. The CDR3 sequence: CASRGQGGGYTF. The CDR3, as DNA: TGTGCCAGCAGAGGACAGGGGGGTGGCTACACCTTC.